The 19 T cell receptor beta chains given below trace back to one sample, sequenced in a study of cytomegalovirus exposure and HLA in healthy donors. Profiled with immunoSEQ multiplex PCR; TCRdb holds only in-frame clones, not every one. The top ten clones hold roughly 1.1% of a sample with approximately 300,000 clones, roughly 90% of them seen once. Sequencing was performed on PBMCs. The receptors here all came from a woman aged 30 to 39 in good health and CMV-seropositive.

The chain combines TRBV29-1 with TRBJ2-7; maybe TRBD1 (6 bases). Germline V gene data show CDR1 as SQVTM and CDR2 as ANQGSEA. The V end lost 7 bases, the J end lost 0 bases, and 13 bases lay between the germline ends. The CDR3 spans 13 residues. CDR3 in DNA: TGCAGCGCCAGGGGCCAAAGCTCCTACGAGCAGTACTTC. Translating gives CSARGQSSYEQYF.

CDR3 amino acids: CASSYSNNEQFF. DNA of the CDR3: TGTGCCAGCAGTTACTCAAACAATGAGCAGTTCTTC. The chain employs TRBV6-5 and TRBJ2-1, with D unclear. There are 12 residues in the CDR3. Trimming left V 0 bases short and J 5 bases short, with 2 bases between. CDR1 is MNHEY, CDR2 SVGAGI, per germline.

To note about this clone: Given the absence of the conserved phenylalanine or tryptophan at the CDR3 end, a read error is likely. It is unclear where the CDR3 begins or ends on the DNA, so no DNA is shown, and the CDR3 is as TCRdb lists it. The chain employs TRBV4-2 and TRBJ2-7; the D call of TRBD1 is as the table states it, not checked on the DNA. CDR1 and CDR2 from the germline V gene are LGHNA and YNFKEQ. Including both end residues, the CDR3 is 10 amino acids long. This chain's CDR3 is CASTQGPGSP.

This chain connects TRBV4-1 to TRBJ2-7; 9 bases fit TRBD1. After removal of 0 bases from V and 0 bases from J, the junction contained 3 bases not matched to a gene. Per the germline V gene, CDR1 is MGHRA and CDR2 is YSYEKL. This CDR3 has 16 residues. CDR3 amino acids: CASSQDHRGRSYEQYF. The CDR3 coding sequence is TGCGCCAGCAGCCAAGACCACAGGGGGCGCTCCTACGAGCAGTACTTC.

V usage is TRBV6-1 and J usage is TRBJ1-6; D is uncertain. CDR1 is MNHNS, CDR2 SASEGT, per germline. V was shortened by 4 bases and J by 10 bases, with 14 bases between the two germline ends. This CDR3 contains 14 residues. The CDR3 sequence: CASSGTGENSPLHF. CDR3 coding DNA: TGTGCCAGCAGTGGGACCGGTGAGAACTCACCCCTCCACTTT.

This sequence joins TRBV28 and TRBJ2-3; D gene unclear. CDR1 MDHEN and CDR2 SYDVKM come from the germline V gene. V was cut by 4 bases and J by 2 bases, with 16 bases left in between. The CDR3 length is 16 residues. In DNA, the CDR3 is TGTGCCAGCAGTTCTCCCGCAAAGAGCATCACAGATACGCAGTATTTT. Protein sequence: CASSSPAKSITDTQYF.

This clone was observed once. This chain's CDR3 is CASSPQGTSTDTQYF. The CDR3 DNA sequence: TGTGCCAGCAGCCCACAGGGGACTAGCACAGATACGCAGTATTTT. The J gene is TRBJ2-3, the V gene TRBV7-3, with D possibly matching TRBD1 (7 bases). The CDR3 has 15 residues. The V end lost 5 bases, the J end lost 0 bases, and 12 bases lay between the germline ends. Looked up from germline, CDR1 is SGHTA and CDR2 is FQGTGA.

J is TRBJ2-3 and V is TRBV27; TRBD1 might be the D (5 bases). Looked up from germline, CDR1 is MNHEY and CDR2 is SMNVEV (reference sequence). The CDR3 has 14 amino acids. Trimming stripped 3 bases from V and 2 bases from J, with 9 bases between. In DNA, the CDR3 is TGTGCCAGCAGTTTTATAGGACACACAGATACGCAGTATTTT. Its protein product is CASSFIGHTDTQYF.

This clone was seen only once. The rearrangement uses TRBV29-1 and TRBJ2-3, with 8 bases aligning to TRBD1. The CDR3 runs to 14 residues. The trim removed 7 bases at V and 0 bases at J, leaving 6 bases unmatched. The germline V gene encodes CDR1 SQVTM and CDR2 ANQGSEA. DNA of the CDR3: TGCAGCGGGAGACAGGGGACTAGCACAGATACGCAGTATTTT. Protein: CSGRQGTSTDTQYF.

V usage is TRBV2 and J usage is TRBJ2-7; 8 nucleotides line up with TRBD1. The V gene's germline CDR1 is SNHLY and CDR2 FYNNEI. With V trimmed by 6 bases and J by 5 bases, 9 bases remained unmatched. The CDR3 covers 14 residues. The CDR3 loop is CASSRRQGLDEQYF. The CDR3 bases are TGTGCCAGCAGCCGACGACAGGGGTTGGACGAGCAGTACTTC.

The V gene is TRBV27, the J gene TRBJ2-4, with TRBD2 matching over 7 bases. V shed 3 bases, J shed 0 bases, and the junction held 5 bases outside the gene matches. This CDR3 is built from 16 residues. The germline CDR1 and CDR2 sequences are MNHEY and SMNVEV (reference sequence). The DNA for the CDR3 is TGTGCCAGCAGTTTGGGAGGGACCCTAGCCAAAAACATTCAGTACTTC. This gives the protein CASSLGGTLAKNIQYF.

This clone was seen once. The chain is built from TRBV18 and TRBJ1-6; the D is unclear. The V end was cut by 4 bases, the J end by 0 bases, with 7 bases between. The germline CDR1 and CDR2 sequences are KGHSH and LQKENI. This CDR3 region has 15 residues. The DNA of the CDR3 is TGTGCCAGCTCACTTCCCGGCTCCTATAATTCACCCCTCCACTTT. Residues: CASSLPGSYNSPLHF.

The rearrangement links TRBV2 to TRBJ1-6; 9 nucleotides align to TRBD1. The CDR3 has 16 residues. Germline V gives CDR1 SNHLY, CDR2 FYNNEI. J lost 5 bases, V lost 3 bases, and 5 bases had no gene match. DNA for the CDR3: TGTGCCAGCAGTGACCTACAGGGGGCCAATAATTCACCCCTCCACTTT. Translating it yields CASSDLQGANNSPLHF.

V and J are TRBV19 and TRBJ1-6; D might be TRBD1 (5 bases). Per the germline V gene, CDR1 is LNHDA and CDR2 is SQIVND (reference sequence). The CDR3 loop spans 15 amino acids. V lost 4 bases and J 7 bases, leaving 14 bases between the germline ends. CDR3: CASSTAGTVNSPLHF. In DNA form, the CDR3 reads TGTGCCAGTAGTACCGCCGGGACGGTGAATTCACCCCTCCACTTT.

The gene calls are TRBV7-3 and TRBJ2-1; D is tentatively TRBD1 or TRBD2 (5 bases each). This CDR3 region has 16 residues. Germline values: CDR1 SGHTA, CDR2 FQGTGA. The V end lost 3 bases, the J end lost 8 bases, and 20 bases lay between the germline ends. The CDR3 loop reads CASSLLGDGYRDEQFF. DNA of the CDR3: TGTGCCAGCAGCTTGTTGGGGGACGGGTATCGGGATGAGCAGTTCTTC. Variable domain in full (rest from reference TRBV7-3 and TRBJ2-1): GAGVSQTPSNKVTEKGKYVELRCDPISGHTALYWYRQSLGQGPEFLIYFQGTGAADDSGLPNDRFFAVRPEGSVSTLKIQRTERGDSAVYLCASSLLGDGYRDEQFFGPGTRLTVL.

The chain has TRBV4-2 and TRBJ2-7; D is ambiguous. The CDR3 is made up of 13 amino acids. With 3 bases removed from V and 2 bases from J, the gap between germline ends came to 8 bases. Germline-derived CDR1 and CDR2 are LGHNA and YNFKEQ. The DNA of the CDR3 is TGTGCCAGCAGCCATCCCCGGGCCTACGAGCAGTACTTC. Its protein product is CASSHPRAYEQYF.

CDR3 DNA: TGTGTAGTAGGACTAGCGGTCTACGAGCAGTACTTC. This translates into CVVGLAVYEQYF. The rearrangement uses TRBV7-9 and TRBJ2-7; 10 positions match TRBD2. This CDR3 spans 12 amino acids. Germline CDR1 and CDR2: SEHNR and FQNEAQ (reference sequence).

The V and J genes are TRBV7-8 and TRBJ2-2; D is uncertain. V lost 2 bases, J lost 4 bases, and 5 bases lay in between. The CDR3 runs 13 residues. The germline V gene has CDR1 SGHVS and CDR2 FQNEAQ. As DNA, the CDR3 is TGTGCCAGCAGCTTATATGCCACCGGGGAGCTGTTTTTT. Translating gives CASSLYATGELFF.

The chain joins TRBV7-9 to TRBJ1-6, with TRBD1 identical over 7 bases. CDR3 length: 14 residues. Germline assignment: CDR1 SEHNR and CDR2 FQNEAQ (reference sequence). The V and J ends lost 5 bases and 8 bases, in that order; junction bases with no gene match: 6. In nucleotides, the CDR3 is TGTGCCAGCAGCCCGACAGGGACGGATTCACCCCTCCACTTT. Its protein is CASSPTGTDSPLHF.